A selection of T cell receptor beta chains follows, all from one sample in a study of cytomegalovirus exposure and HLA in healthy donors. Produced via immunoSEQ multiplex PCR; TCRdb's table is partial and in-frame only. The profile shows 160,000 or so clones, less than 80% of them singletons. Sequenced material: PBMCs. The receptor source for this set is a man between 40 and 49 years old in good health and CMV-seronegative. Both conserved end residues are trimmed from each CDR3.

j_gene: TRBJ2-1
v_gene: TRBV7-2
len: 9
CDR3aa: ASSFRNEQF

j_gene: TRBJ1-2
v_gene: TRBV5-6
len: 12
CDR3aa: ASSSWGAGYGYT

j_gene: TRBJ1-1
v_gene: TRBV25-1
len: 10
CDR3aa: ASSEVTGEAF

j_gene: TRBJ2-3
v_gene: TRBV27
len: 13
CDR3aa: ASSVGGKSTDTQY

j_gene: TRBJ2-5
v_gene: TRBV5-4
len: 14
CDR3aa: ASSPIGLADRETQY

j_gene: TRBJ1-6
v_gene: TRBV5-1
len: 13
CDR3aa: ASSREGDRGSPLH

j_gene: TRBJ2-5
v_gene: TRBV18
len: 12
CDR3aa: ASASGTSFETQY

j_gene: TRBJ2-3
v_gene: TRBV15
len: 12
CDR3aa: ATSRGGEQGTQY

j_gene: TRBJ2-1
v_gene: TRBV10-1
len: 15
CDR3aa: ASSEQAGGVSYNEQF

j_gene: TRBJ2-2
v_gene: TRBV11-1
len: 17
CDR3aa: ASSLGAIASLVGTGELF

j_gene: TRBJ1-1
v_gene: TRBV5-1
len: 12
CDR3aa: ASSLGDSRTEAF

j_gene: TRBJ1-2
v_gene: TRBV18
len: 13
CDR3aa: ASSPRDRVGDGYT

j_gene: TRBJ1-4
v_gene: TRBV9
len: 13
CDR3aa: ASSPQTGPNEKLF

j_gene: TRBJ2-3
v_gene: TRBV6-4
len: 13
CDR3aa: ASSDAGGSTDTQY

j_gene: TRBJ2-2
v_gene: TRBV30
len: 16
CDR3aa: AWSRGTLAGGLTGELF

j_gene: TRBJ2-3
v_gene: TRBV27
len: 14
CDR3aa: ASCPTSGSLTDTQY

j_gene: TRBJ2-2
v_gene: TRBV6-1
len: 16
CDR3aa: ASSEAARSGIKDWELF

j_gene: TRBJ2-3
v_gene: TRBV5-1
len: 14
CDR3aa: ASSPRGEGATDTQY

j_gene: TRBJ1-3
v_gene: TRBV29-1
len: 11
CDR3aa: SVHRDGGNTIY

j_gene: TRBJ2-5
v_gene: TRBV18
len: 12
CDR3aa: ASSRSVTGGTQY

j_gene: TRBJ1-1
v_gene: TRBV7-8
len: 10
CDR3aa: ASSLRIDEAF

j_gene: TRBJ2-5
v_gene: TRBV7-2
len: 13
CDR3aa: ASSLSLTDQETQY

j_gene: TRBJ2-7
v_gene: TRBV28
len: 13
CDR3aa: ASSLPGQGSHVQY

j_gene: TRBJ2-2
v_gene: TRBV6-4
len: 15
CDR3aa: ASSPTSGGSNTGELF

j_gene: TRBJ2-7
v_gene: TRBV6-6
len: 11
CDR3aa: ASREQGYNEQY

j_gene: TRBJ2-3
v_gene: TRBV5-6
len: 11
CDR3aa: ASDLTGTDTQY

j_gene: TRBJ2-3
v_gene: TRBV5-1
len: 14
CDR3aa: ASSLVGQPSTDTQY

j_gene: TRBJ1-1
v_gene: TRBV6-5
len: 12
CDR3aa: ASSLTVMNTEAF

j_gene: TRBJ2-3
v_gene: TRBV13
len: 13
CDR3aa: ASSLYGTSTDTQY

j_gene: TRBJ2-1
v_gene: TRBV4-1
len: 15
CDR3aa: ASSQDGGGRGYNEQF

j_gene: TRBJ2-5
v_gene: TRBV5-1
len: 11
CDR3aa: ASSEGFQETQY

j_gene: TRBJ1-2
v_gene: TRBV6-5
len: 11
CDR3aa: ASSYVRGRIDT

j_gene: TRBJ2-3
v_gene: TRBV7-9
len: 13
CDR3aa: ASSYRTGSVDTQY

j_gene: TRBJ2-3
v_gene: TRBV9
len: 13
CDR3aa: ASSVAPGLAPTQY

j_gene: TRBJ2-3
v_gene: TRBV19
len: 11
CDR3aa: ASRNGGEDTQY

j_gene: TRBJ2-5
v_gene: TRBV5-1
len: 13
CDR3aa: ASRIAGGQGETQY

j_gene: NA
v_gene: TRBV5-4
len: 13
CDR3aa: ASSPLGGGVYEQY

j_gene: TRBJ2-1
v_gene: TRBV6-9
len: 12
CDR3aa: ASRAGGLFHEQF

j_gene: TRBJ1-4
v_gene: TRBV5-1
len: 16
CDR3aa: ASSTTPGTGDDLKKLF

j_gene: TRBJ1-5
v_gene: TRBV5-8
len: 11
CDR3aa: ASSTRTGTPQH

j_gene: TRBJ1-3
v_gene: TRBV7-6
len: 13
CDR3aa: ASSRQGVGGNTIY

j_gene: TRBJ1-4
v_gene: TRBV11-2
len: 11
CDR3aa: ASSWGRNEKLF

j_gene: TRBJ2-1
v_gene: TRBV11-2
len: 14
CDR3aa: ASSFGLAGLYNEQF

j_gene: TRBJ2-3
v_gene: TRBV11-2
len: 13
CDR3aa: ASSLWAGPTDTQY

j_gene: TRBJ2-2
v_gene: TRBV9
len: 17
CDR3aa: ASSAPKRGGLADTGELF

j_gene: TRBJ2-2
v_gene: TRBV28
len: 12
CDR3aa: ASSLQGHTGELF